This record concerns one T cell receptor beta chain sequence. Its antigen is undetermined. These data are taken from a study of Ad26.COV2.S vaccination and SARS-CoV-2 variants. Profiled with immunoSEQ multiplex PCR; TCRdb holds only in-frame clones, not every one. Of about 94,000 clones listed, roughly 85% are singletons. The CDR3 extends over 14 amino acids. J gave up 1 base and V 8 bases, and 4 bases lay outside the gene matches. Germline assignment: CDR1 LNHDA and CDR2 SQIVND (reference sequence). General study results and limits: Vaccinees showed greater spike-specific TCR breadth than placebo recipients. The TCR-based breadth and depth measures might underestimate overall T cell responses. Reportedly, spike-specific CD8+ and CD4+ T cell responses achieved substantial breadth once vaccination had taken place. With respect to non-spike TCR breadth, vaccine and placebo recipients were similar.

The clonotype originates from a human donor who had recovered from COVID-19. The sequencing here drew on peripheral blood, taken after recovery from COVID-19. V gene TRBV19 combines with J gene TRBJ2-2, with 7 positions matching TRBD2. The CDR3: CASATGGNTGELFF. CDR3 DNA: TGTGCCAGTGCGACGGGAGGGAACACCGGGGAGCTGTTTTTT.